This TCR beta chain was found in a study of blood T cell repertoires in COVID-19 (TCRdb year 2020). With regard to the full study: Samples from collaborators originated in the United States, Italy and Spain and spanned both the acute and convalescent phases of COVID-19. A freely available public database, intended as a resource for researchers studying the immune response to SARS-CoV-2, is where the repertoires were released. Where available, HLA class I and class II types were taken from metadata supplied by the sample provider and were not determined by assay-based typing. A de-identified subject ID, COVID-19 status, age in years and sex were almost always included in the sample metadata. Subjects who had been exposed to COVID-19, were actively infected with it, or had recovered from it provided the deeply sampled blood TCRbeta repertoires that made up the dataset. The prospective study material was composed of cDNA or gDNA derived from T cells, B-cell-depleted T cells, or PBMCs. Samples were obtained from the ongoing ImmuneRACE study (first 160 participants) and from 1,254 subjects provided by 6 global collaborators. What the study reported, not specific to this receptor: How much clinical and demographic metadata was included differed by source and by participant, and the metadata was provided uncurated.

This clone was seen only once. The target of this receptor is not known. No much larger clone exists at a distance of one base, and base qualities are not known. In the prospective study, participants were 18 to 89 years old, resided in about two dozen geographic areas of the United States, and were enrolled through a virtual design. Cohort assignment in the prospective study relied on participant-reported clinical history from a screening survey and a study questionnaire. For ImmuneRACE Cohort 3, a participant was defined as recovered based on two consecutive negative NP/OP PCR tests, clearance by a healthcare professional, or resolution of symptoms. In the prospective study, mobile phlebotomists collected whole blood, serum and a nasopharyngeal or oropharyngeal swab from each participant. Additional blood draws and questionnaires over an approximately two-month period could optionally be provided by prospective study participants. Blood samples from the prospective study were shipped frozen or at room temperature prior to DNA extraction.

V is shortened by 1 base, J by 0 bases, and the region joining them spans 10 bases. Reading the germline V gene gives CDR1 SGHVS and CDR2 FQNEAQ. The cysteine opens and the phenylalanine closes a CDR3 of 16 amino acids. Only the CDR3 DNA is retained, 48 bases long and in frame from the first base. The immunoSEQ Assay, a bias-controlled multiplex PCR, was used to amplify TCRbeta CDR3 regions from genomic DNA. The paper's data handling went like this. The number of nucleated cells in each sample was estimated from the amplification of reference gene primers within the assay. To quantify the absolute abundance of each unique TCRbeta CDR3 rearrangement, sequence reads were collapsed and filtered. For each sample, productive Simpson clonality was calculated by taking the square root of Simpson's diversity index across productive rearrangements. TCRdb's version of the immuneACCESS table is confined to in-frame rearrangements and falls short of the full clone set. An unresolved V gene accounts for under half of the shortfall where checked; the remainder is of unknown origin. V and J calls and clone size are as listed in that table; D and trimming were resolved from the DNA. The sample table holds about 300,000 clones, of which around nine tenths were seen once. 5.5% to 7% of the sample belongs to the ten largest clones.

The sequencing input was PBMCs or T cells enriched from blood (not recorded which). The chain links TRBV7-8 with TRBJ1-5; no confident D gene assignment can be made. The TCR was taken from a woman aged 25 to 45 who had recovered from COVID-19. The DNA sequence is as follows: TGTGCCAGCAGCTTAGAGTACAGCTATAGCAATCAGCCCCAGCATTTT. Its translation is CASSLEYSYSNQPQHF.